Below, 27 T cell receptor beta chains from the same sample are listed, as sequenced in a study of T cells of healthy individuals. TCRdb re-analysed the 5' RACE reads in MiXCR, keeping a single row per CDR3 protein. The table has about 82,000 distinct CDR3 sequences, roughly 5% seen once. Receptors were obtained from a female donor in good health.

This clonotype came up many times. The chain couples TRBV4-2 to TRBJ2-3; D gene ambiguous. Germline CDR1 and CDR2: LGHNA and YNFKEQ. The CDR3 length is 13 residues. V lost 2 bases and J lost 4, with 7 bases in between. CDR3 sequence (DNA): TGTGCCAGCAGCCAAATTGGTCCAGATACGCAGTATTTT. Amino acid sequence: CASSQIGPDTQYF.

This clonotype was detected ten times or more. The chain combines TRBV4-3 with TRBJ2-7; D perhaps matches TRBD2 (5 bases). Germline V gene sequence: CDR1 LGHNA, CDR2 YSLEER. The CDR3 totals 14 residues. The ends were cut back, 6 bases at V and 2 bases at J, with 14 bases in the middle. CDR3 in DNA: TGCGCCAGCAGTCCGGAGACCGGGGCCTACGAGCAGTACTTC. Its protein is CASSPETGAYEQYF.

The chain recombines TRBV3-1 with TRBJ1-2; D gene ambiguous. Germline assignment: CDR1 LGHDT and CDR2 YNNKEL (reference sequence). The CDR3 is 14 residues long. V lost 0 bases to trimming and J lost 5 bases, with 10 bases between them. CDR3 DNA sequence: TGTGCCAGCAGCCAAGAGGACGGAAATTATGGCTACACCTTC. This codes for CASSQEDGNYGYTF. Full variable domain (missing parts from reference TRBV3-1 and TRBJ1-2): DTAVSQTPKYLVTQMGNDKSIKCEQNLGHDTMYWYKQDSKKFLKIMFSYNNKELIINETVPNRFSPKSPDKAHLNLHINSLELGDSAVYFCASSQEDGNYGYTFGSGTRLTVV.

The rearrangement uses TRBV6-2 or TRBV6-3 and TRBJ1-1; 8 bases are shared with TRBD1. The CDR3 is 11 amino acids. Germline V gene data show CDR1 as MNHEY and CDR2 as SVGEGT. Trimming took 10 bases from V and 4 from J; bases not matched to a gene: 2. The chain's CDR3 is CATGTGTEAFF. The DNA for the CDR3 is TGTGCCACCGGGACAGGCACTGAAGCTTTCTTT.

Many counts were recorded for this clonotype. The genes are TRBV6-5 and TRBJ2-2, with a weak D call TRBD2 (5 bases). The CDR3 consists of 14 residues. Trimming left V 4 bases short and J 6 bases short, with 12 bases between. The V gene's germline CDR1 is MNHEY and CDR2 SVGAGI. Written as DNA, the CDR3 is TGTGCCAGCAGTTTAAGGAGGCTTGCCGGGGAGCTGTTTTTT. It yields the protein CASSLRRLAGELFF.

In its sample, this clonotype was seen many times. The chain carries TRBV20-1 and TRBJ2-7; 12 bases agree with TRBD2. V gave up 5 bases and J gave up 9 bases; unmatched junction bases: 11. CDR3 length equals 14 residues. CDR1 DFQATT and CDR2 SNEGSKA come from the germline V gene (reference sequence). DNA of the CDR3: TGCAGTGCTGGACAGGGACTAGCGGGTTATTGGCAGTACTTC. This codes for CSAGQGLAGYWQYF.

The chain recombines TRBV11-2 with TRBJ2-3; tentative D call: TRBD2 (5 bases). CDR1 and CDR2 (germline): SGHAT, FQNNGV. The germline V and J ends were trimmed by 5 bases and 7 bases, with 16 bases remaining between them. The CDR3 contains 14 residues. The CDR3 DNA reads TGTGCCAGCAGCCAACCCGGGGTGGTGTATACGCAGTATTTT. Translation gives CASSQPGVVYTQYF.

This clonotype came up many times. The rearrangement links TRBV5-4 to TRBJ2-3; TRBD2 agrees at 7 bases. CDR3 length: 16 residues. The trim removed 0 bases at V and 4 bases at J, leaving 8 bases unmatched. Germline V CDR1 and CDR2: SGHNT, YYREEE (reference sequence). CDR3: CASSLGGGSRADTQYF. The CDR3 nucleotides read TGTGCCAGCAGCTTGGGGGGAGGGAGCCGGGCAGATACGCAGTATTTT.

This clonotype was detected ten times or more. The chain recombines TRBV7-9 with TRBJ1-3, with D unclear. Germline assignment: CDR1 SEHNR and CDR2 FQNEAQ (reference sequence). Trimming shortened V by 5 bases and J by 0 bases, and 8 bases separated the two germline ends. The CDR3 is 14 amino acids. This chain's CDR3 is CASSLPRSGNTIYF. In DNA, the CDR3 is TGTGCCAGCAGCCTCCCCCGCTCTGGAAACACCATATATTTT.

This clonotype was seen many times. The gene calls are TRBV5-4 and TRBJ2-7; 14 bases match TRBD2. Germline CDR1 SGHNT, CDR2 YYREEE (reference sequence). J gave up 0 bases and V 4 bases, and 6 bases lay outside the gene matches. The CDR3 runs to 17 residues. CDR3 in amino acids: CASSRGTSGRGSYEQYF. The CDR3 DNA reads as TGTGCCAGCAGCCGCGGGACTAGCGGGAGAGGCTCCTACGAGCAGTACTTC.

As to this clonotype: A much larger clone sits a single nucleotide away, making a read error possible. The chain couples TRBV25-1 to TRBJ2-7; 8 bases line up with TRBD1. From germline, CDR1 is MGHDK and CDR2 SYGVNS. This CDR3 region has 15 residues. CDR3 bases: TGTGCCAGCAGTGATCTTGACAGGGGACGGTACGAGCGGTACTTC. Protein: CASSDLDRGRYERYF.

This clonotype was seen a handful of times. The rearrangement links TRBV4-2 to TRBJ2-1, with TRBD2 identical over 13 bases. V gave up 4 bases and J gave up 10 bases; unmatched junction bases: 7. This CDR3 contains 15 residues. The germline CDR1 and CDR2 sequences are LGHNA and YNFKEQ. The CDR3 DNA follows: TGTGCCAGCAGCCCGCGACTAGCGGGAGGTCAAGAGCAGTTCTTC. It yields the protein CASSPRLAGGQEQFF.

This clonotype was counted a few times. The chain joins TRBV27 to TRBJ1-1; the D is unclear. Between the trimmed V and J ends, which lost 4 bases and 6 bases, there was a span of 18 bases. This CDR3 region has 15 residues. The germline CDR1 and CDR2 sequences are MNHEY and SMNVEV (reference sequence). For the CDR3, the DNA is TGTGCCAGCAGTTCCCCCAGCAAGGTGGGCCCTGAAGCTTTCTTT. This codes for CASSSPSKVGPEAFF.

This clonotype was seen repeatedly, ten times or more. The chain joins TRBV12-3 or TRBV12-4 to TRBJ2-7; perhaps TRBD2 as D (5 bases). This CDR3 is 13 amino acids long. Trimming left V 3 bases short and J 2 bases short, with 8 bases between. The CDR3 nucleotides are TGTGCCAGCAGTTTGCCCGGGACCTACGAGCAGTACTTC. It yields the protein CASSLPGTYEQYF.

This clonotype was counted many times. The chain employs TRBV20-1 and TRBJ2-3; D assignment may be TRBD1 or TRBD2 (5 bases each). This CDR3 has 13 amino acids. Germline CDR1 is DFQATT and CDR2 is SNEGSKA (reference sequence). V lost 7 bases and J 1 base, leaving 12 bases between the germline ends. The CDR3 DNA follows: TGCAGTGGGGCCGGGGCCCGCACAGATACGCAGTATTTT. Residues: CSGAGARTDTQYF.

In this sample, this clonotype turned up many times. The CDR3 is CASSPRGLSMKNTEAFF. CDR3 sequence (DNA): TGTGCCAGCAGCCCCCGGGGGCTTTCGATGAAGAACACTGAAGCTTTCTTT. V gene TRBV7-9 combines with J gene TRBJ1-1; the D gene is possibly TRBD1 (6 bases). Per the germline V gene, CDR1 is SEHNR and CDR2 is FQNEAQ (reference sequence). Trimming took off 5 bases at V and 1 base at J, with 20 bases between the two ends. The CDR3 has 17 amino acids.

At least ten counts were recorded for this clonotype. This sequence joins TRBV7-2 and TRBJ2-1, with TRBD2 as a possible D gene (5 bases). V dropped 3 bases and J dropped 0 bases, with 9 bases sitting between them. The CDR3 totals 15 residues. Per germline, CDR1 SGHTA and CDR2 FQGNSA. The CDR3 here is CASSLGASSYNEQFF. CDR3 in DNA: TGTGCCAGCAGCTTGGGAGCGAGCTCCTACAATGAGCAGTTCTTC.

This clonotype occurred a few times. V usage is TRBV4-3 and J usage is TRBJ1-4; 7 bases are shared with TRBD1. After removal of 0 bases from V and 2 bases from J, the junction contained 6 bases not matched to a gene. Germline CDR1 is LGHNA and CDR2 is YSLEER. The CDR3 covers 17 residues. CDR3: CASSQDDMTGTNEKLFF. CDR3 bases: TGCGCCAGCAGCCAAGACGACATGACAGGGACTAATGAAAAACTGTTTTTT.

This clonotype was picked up many times. The chain links TRBV12-3 or TRBV12-4 to TRBJ2-7; unclear D gene. The CDR3 has 12 residues. V was pared by 5 bases and J by 3 bases, with 8 bases between. The CDR3 bases are TGTGCCAGCAGTCTGGGTCTCTACGAGCAGTACTTC. As protein: CASSLGLYEQYF.

This clonotype appeared a few times. This rearrangement joins TRBV6-6 to TRBJ2-5; D is unresolved. The CDR3 runs to 13 residues. Trimming removed 0 bases at V and 5 bases at J, with 7 bases between. Germline CDR1 and CDR2: MNHNY and SVGAGI (reference sequence). The CDR3 sequence is CASSYSSWETQYF. The CDR3 bases are TGTGCCAGCAGTTACTCGAGTTGGGAGACCCAGTACTTC.

This clonotype was found a few times. V is TRBV27 and J is TRBJ1-2, with D uncertain. Trimming took off 6 bases at V and 4 bases at J, with 18 bases between the two ends. The CDR3 covers 15 residues. Germline V gene data show CDR1 as MNHEY and CDR2 as SMNVEV (reference sequence). The DNA for the CDR3 is TGTGCCAGCAGGAAAGTTATAGGATCTTCCTATGGCTACACCTTC. Protein product: CASRKVIGSSYGYTF.

Worth noting for this clonotype: This may be a read error, as it is one base from a much larger clone. The rearrangement links TRBV2 to TRBJ1-1, with no clear D. The germline V gene has CDR1 SNHLY and CDR2 FYNNEI. The CDR3 sequence is 10 residues long. CDR3 region: CARGRTEASF. The CDR3 DNA reads TGTGCCCGAGGTAGGACTGAAGCTTCCTTT.

This clonotype was seen many times. This chain links TRBV10-3 with TRBJ1-1; no firm D call. V was pared by 7 bases and J by 4 bases, with 10 bases between. Germline V gene data show CDR1 as ENHRY and CDR2 as SYGVKD. The CDR3 is 12 amino acids. The CDR3 DNA reads as TGTGCCATCAAAGGCGACTCCACTGAAGCTTTCTTT. Its protein is CAIKGDSTEAFF.

This clonotype has only a few counts. The V gene is TRBV20-1, the J gene TRBJ2-3; a weak D match, TRBD2 (5 bases). The V and J ends lost 1 base and 11 bases respectively, with 22 bases between them. The CDR3 is 15 amino acids. Looked up from germline, CDR1 is DFQATT and CDR2 is SNEGSKA (reference sequence). The CDR3, as DNA: TGCAGTGCTAGAGGGGCTTTAGCGCGTCGTTCTGGGCAGTATTTT. It codes for CSARGALARRSGQYF.

This clonotype has a count of ten or more. This chain links TRBV18 with TRBJ1-1, with D uncertain. Trimming cost V 1 base and J 1 base, with 4 bases left between them. The germline CDR1 and CDR2 sequences are KGHSH and LQKENI. This CDR3 contains 13 residues. The chain's CDR3 is CASSPRENTEAFF. The CDR3, as DNA: TGTGCCAGCTCACCACGCGAGAACACTGAAGCTTTCTTT.

This clonotype was observed many times. The J gene is TRBJ1-5, the V gene TRBV12-3 or TRBV12-4; 8 bases align to TRBD1. CDR3 size: 16 residues. Trimming at V came to 5 bases and at J to 3 bases, leaving 9 bases not matched to a gene. The CDR3 sequence: CASSPAGQGANQPQHF. For the CDR3, the DNA is TGTGCCAGCAGTCCCGCGGGCCAGGGGGCCAATCAGCCCCAGCATTTT.

CDR3 residues: CSARDITGGLGDTEAFF. CDR3 nucleotides: TGCAGTGCTAGAGATATCACCGGGGGGCTGGGGGACACTGAAGCTTTCTTT. The chain employs TRBV20-1 and TRBJ1-1, with a possible D match to TRBD1 (6 bases). The CDR3 is 17 amino acids. The germline V gene has CDR1 DFQATT and CDR2 SNEGSKA (reference sequence). The V end lost 0 bases, the J end lost 3 bases, and 20 bases lay between the germline ends.